This T cell receptor beta chain was retrieved from a study of blood T cell repertoires in COVID-19. Across the whole study: Nucleic acid was either cDNA or gDNA, and it came from T cells, B-cell-depleted T cells, or PBMCs.

The ends lost 5 bases at V and 5 bases at J; junction bases unmatched: 5. This CDR3 contains 15 residues. CDR1 and CDR2 from the germline V gene are LNHDA and SQIVND (reference sequence). Repertoires were generated with immunoSEQ multiplex PCR, while TCRdb's copy carries only in-frame clones and drops some. Of 140,000 or so clones listed, approximately 86% are singletons. The receptor comes from a man aged 65 to 79 with acute or convalescent COVID-19. Sequencing was carried out using peripheral blood. The rearrangement links TRBV19 to TRBJ1-5, with TRBD1 matching 11 bases. CDR3: CASSPGQGAYQPQHF. The DNA of the CDR3 is TGTGCCAGTAGTCCAGGACAGGGGGCTTATCAGCCCCAGCATTTT.